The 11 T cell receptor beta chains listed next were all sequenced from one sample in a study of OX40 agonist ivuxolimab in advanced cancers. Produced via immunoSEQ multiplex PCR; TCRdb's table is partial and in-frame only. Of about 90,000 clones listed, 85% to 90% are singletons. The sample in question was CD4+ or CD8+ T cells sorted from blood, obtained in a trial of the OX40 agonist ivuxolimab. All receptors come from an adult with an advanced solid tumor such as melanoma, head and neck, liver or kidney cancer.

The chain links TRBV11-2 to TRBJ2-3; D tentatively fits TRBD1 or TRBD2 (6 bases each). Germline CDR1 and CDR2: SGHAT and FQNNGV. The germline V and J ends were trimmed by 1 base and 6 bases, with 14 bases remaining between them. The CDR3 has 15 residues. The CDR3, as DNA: TGTGCCAGCAGCTTAGTTTTTACGGGGGCCGATACGCAGTATTTT. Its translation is CASSLVFTGADTQYF.

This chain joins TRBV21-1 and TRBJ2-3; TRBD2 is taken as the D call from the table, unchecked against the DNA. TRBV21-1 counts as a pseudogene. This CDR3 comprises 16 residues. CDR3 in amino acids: CASSTNSEGRTDTQYF. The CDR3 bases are TGTGCCAGCAGCACTAACTCGGAGGGCCGGACAGATACGCAGTATTTT.

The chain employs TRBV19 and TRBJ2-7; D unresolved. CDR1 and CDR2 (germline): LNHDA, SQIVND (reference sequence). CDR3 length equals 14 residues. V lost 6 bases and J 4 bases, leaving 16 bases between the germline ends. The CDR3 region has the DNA TGTGCCAGTAGAGGACCGACTCCTTTGTACGAGCAGTACTTC. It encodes CASRGPTPLYEQYF.

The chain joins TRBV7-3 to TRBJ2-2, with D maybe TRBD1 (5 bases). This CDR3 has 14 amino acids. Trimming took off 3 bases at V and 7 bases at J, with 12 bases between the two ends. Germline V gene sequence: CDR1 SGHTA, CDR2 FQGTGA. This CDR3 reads CASSLGRYLGELFF. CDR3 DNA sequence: TGTGCCAGCAGCTTGGGGCGGTACCTCGGGGAGCTGTTTTTT.

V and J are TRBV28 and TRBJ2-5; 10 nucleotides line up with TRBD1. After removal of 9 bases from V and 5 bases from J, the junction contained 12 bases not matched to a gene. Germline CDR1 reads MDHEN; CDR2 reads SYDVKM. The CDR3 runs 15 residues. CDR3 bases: TGTGCCAGTCGCCGGGGACAGGGGCTTTCGGAGACCCAGTACTTC. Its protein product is CASRRGQGLSETQYF.

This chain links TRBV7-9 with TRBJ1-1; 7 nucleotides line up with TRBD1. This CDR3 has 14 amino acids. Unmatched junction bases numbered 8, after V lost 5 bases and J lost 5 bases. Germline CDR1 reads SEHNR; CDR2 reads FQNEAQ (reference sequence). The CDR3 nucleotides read TGTGCCAGCAGCCCCAGACAGGGTCTAACTGAAGCTTTCTTT. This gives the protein CASSPRQGLTEAFF.

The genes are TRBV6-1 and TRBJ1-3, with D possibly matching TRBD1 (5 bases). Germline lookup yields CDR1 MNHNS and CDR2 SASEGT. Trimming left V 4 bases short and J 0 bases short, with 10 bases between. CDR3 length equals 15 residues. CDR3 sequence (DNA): TGTGCCAGCAGTGCGGGACGGACCTCTGGAAACACCATATATTTT. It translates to CASSAGRTSGNTIYF.

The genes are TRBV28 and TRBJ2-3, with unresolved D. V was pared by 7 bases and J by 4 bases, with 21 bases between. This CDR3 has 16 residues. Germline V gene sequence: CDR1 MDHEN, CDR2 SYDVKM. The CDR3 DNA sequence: TGTGCCAGCACCTCTTTCTTTAGTCCTGGGTCAGATACGCAGTATTTT. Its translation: CASTSFFSPGSDTQYF.

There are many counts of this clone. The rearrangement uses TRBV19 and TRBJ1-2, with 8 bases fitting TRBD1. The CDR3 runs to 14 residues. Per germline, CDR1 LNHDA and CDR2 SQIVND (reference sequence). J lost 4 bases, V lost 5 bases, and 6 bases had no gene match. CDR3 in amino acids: CASSLRQGTYGYTF. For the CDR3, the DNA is TGTGCCAGTAGTCTTAGACAGGGGACCTATGGCTACACCTTC.

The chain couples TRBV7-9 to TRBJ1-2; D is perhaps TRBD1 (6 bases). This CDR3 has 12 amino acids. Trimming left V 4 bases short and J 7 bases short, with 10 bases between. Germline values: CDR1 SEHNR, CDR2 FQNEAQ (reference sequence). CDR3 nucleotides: TGTGCCAGCAGCTCTGGACAGCTTGGCTACACCTTC. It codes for CASSSGQLGYTF.

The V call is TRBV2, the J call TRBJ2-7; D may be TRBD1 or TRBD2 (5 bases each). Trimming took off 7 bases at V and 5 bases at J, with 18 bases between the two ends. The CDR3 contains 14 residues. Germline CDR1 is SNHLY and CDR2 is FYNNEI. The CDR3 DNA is TGTGCCAGCACCCAGATAGAGGGGCTCCACGAGCAGTACTTC. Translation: CASTQIEGLHEQYF. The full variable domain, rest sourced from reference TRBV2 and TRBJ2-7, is EPEVTQTPSHQVTQMGQEVILRCVPISNHLYFYWYRQILGQKVEFLVSFYNNEISEKSEIFDDQFSVERPDGSNFTLKIRSTKLEDSAMYFCASTQIEGLHEQYFGPGTRLTVT.